The 27 T cell receptor beta chains given below trace back to one sample, sequenced in a study of control samples from healthy donors and cancer patients. The data were produced by immunoSEQ multiplex PCR, yet TCRdb's version contains in-frame clones alone and is incomplete. The sample comprises about 97,000 clones, more than 85% of which are singletons, and 7.5% to 10% rests with the top ten. The sequenced material came from blood. The receptor set was obtained from a man aged 25-45 years in good health.

J is TRBJ1-1 and V is TRBV10-1, with TRBD1 matching over 7 bases. Germline CDR1 reads WNHNN; CDR2 reads SYGVQD (reference sequence). The CDR3 consists of 14 residues. V lost 3 bases and J lost 5; bases outside the gene matches: 6. Written as DNA, the CDR3 is TGCGCCAGCAGTGACAGGGGGTTTAGTACTGAAGCTTTCTTT. Amino acid sequence: CASSDRGFSTEAFF.

V and J are TRBV28 and TRBJ2-3; D not resolved. This CDR3 has 14 residues. Trimming cost V 7 bases and J 1 base, with 12 bases left between them. The germline V gene encodes CDR1 MDHEN and CDR2 SYDVKM. The CDR3 reads CASTQRVGTDTQYF. DNA for the CDR3: TGTGCCAGCACTCAAAGAGTCGGCACAGATACGCAGTATTTT.

The chain links TRBV11-2 to TRBJ2-4; D is unclear. Germline V lookup: CDR1 SGHAT, CDR2 FQNNGV. V was pared by 5 bases and J by 7 bases, with 18 bases between. The CDR3 is 15 amino acids. CDR3 DNA sequence: TGTGCCAGCAGCCTTCAGAACGATCCCGGCAACATTCAGTACTTC. Amino acid sequence: CASSLQNDPGNIQYF.

This clone was detected only a few times. At the DNA level, this CDR3 is encoded by other sequences in the same sample as well. The chain combines TRBV3-1 (or the pseudogene TRBV3-2) with TRBJ1-6; D is undetermined. The CDR3 covers 15 residues. Germline CDR1 and CDR2: LGHDT and YNNKEL (reference sequence). V was trimmed by 1 base and J by 0 bases, leaving 4 bases between them. This CDR3 is CASSQGSSYNSPLHF. CDR3 DNA sequence: TGTGCCAGCAGCCAAGGTAGCTCCTATAATTCACCCCTCCACTTT.

The CDR3 DNA reads as TGCAGCGCCAACACAGGGATGAACACTGAAGCTTTCTTT. Its translation: CSANTGMNTEAFF. The chain recombines TRBV29-1 with TRBJ1-1; tentative D call: TRBD1 (6 bases). CDR1 is SQVTM, CDR2 ANQGSEA, per germline. The germline V and J ends were trimmed by 7 bases and 0 bases, with 12 bases remaining between them. The length of the CDR3 is 13 residues.

This clone was seen only a few times. The CDR3: CATSRDKTGRNSPLHF. In DNA, the CDR3 is TGTGCCACCAGCAGAGATAAGACAGGACGTAATTCACCCCTCCACTTT. V and J are TRBV15 and TRBJ1-6; perhaps TRBD1 as D (6 bases). Per the germline V gene, CDR1 is LNHNV and CDR2 is YYDKDF (reference sequence). There are 16 residues in the CDR3. With 0 bases removed from V and 6 bases from J, the gap between germline ends came to 12 bases.

The genes are TRBV6-2 or TRBV6-3 and TRBJ1-4; D perhaps matches TRBD1 (6 bases). V was pared by 4 bases and J by 0 bases, with 15 bases between. There are 17 residues in the CDR3. CDR1 MNHEY and CDR2 SVGEGT come from the germline V gene. DNA of the CDR3: TGTGCCAGCAGTTCCCCGATCTGGACAGCAACTAATGAAAAACTGTTTTTT. It is translated as CASSSPIWTATNEKLFF.

The chain recombines TRBV27 with TRBJ1-2; unclear D gene. V was pared by 3 bases and J by 0 bases, with 8 bases between. The V gene's germline CDR1 is MNHEY and CDR2 SMNVEV (reference sequence). This CDR3 is built from 14 residues. The chain's CDR3 is CASSLGSTNYGYTF. CDR3 nucleotide sequence: TGTGCCAGCAGTTTGGGCAGCACTAACTATGGCTACACCTTC.

The chain couples TRBV19 to TRBJ2-1; possible D gene TRBD2, 5 bases. This CDR3 is built from 13 residues. The V end was cut by 4 bases, the J end by 3 bases, with 7 bases between. CDR1 and CDR2 from the germline V gene are LNHDA and SQIVND (reference sequence). CDR3 DNA sequence: TGTGCCAGTAGTAGAACTAGCTACAATGAGCAGTTCTTC. This gives the protein CASSRTSYNEQFF.

The chain employs TRBV10-3 and TRBJ2-7, with D possibly matching TRBD1 (6 bases). The V gene lost 10 bases and the J gene lost 4 bases, with 26 bases spanning the gap. The CDR3 spans 16 residues. Germline V gene sequence: CDR1 ENHRY, CDR2 SYGVKD. The chain's CDR3 is CATSGMTGQTPYEQYF. In nucleotides, the CDR3 is TGTGCCACCTCCGGAATGACAGGCCAAACCCCATACGAGCAGTACTTC.

The chain is built from TRBV14 and TRBJ2-1; 7 nucleotides match TRBD2. From germline, CDR1 is SGHDN and CDR2 FVKESK. After removal of 3 bases from V and 5 bases from J, the junction contained 13 bases not matched to a gene. This CDR3 comprises 17 residues. CDR3 region: CASSHRFSSGIHNEQFF. The CDR3 DNA reads as TGTGCCAGCAGCCATAGATTTTCGAGCGGGATACACAATGAGCAGTTCTTC.

This clone was found a few times. This rearrangement joins TRBV19 to TRBJ2-5; 7 bases are shared with TRBD2. Germline V lookup: CDR1 LNHDA, CDR2 SQIVND (reference sequence). V was clipped by 1 base and J by 4 bases; unmatched bases: 9. The CDR3 covers 16 residues. DNA of the CDR3: TGTGCCAGTAGTATAGCTCGACTTGGGGGGGGAGAGACCCAGTACTTC. Its translation: CASSIARLGGGETQYF.

V gene TRBV11-2 combines with J gene TRBJ1-6; D is uncertain. Per the germline V gene, CDR1 is SGHAT and CDR2 is FQNNGV. The CDR3 loop spans 18 amino acids. The V and J ends lost 1 base and 0 bases respectively, with 13 bases between them. CDR3 residues: CASSLGAGISSYNSPLHF. CDR3 DNA sequence: TGTGCCAGCAGCTTAGGGGCAGGCATTAGCTCCTATAATTCACCCCTCCACTTT.

Regarding this clone: The sample carries other DNA sequences with the same CDR3. V is TRBV9 and J is TRBJ2-5, with 9 bases that match TRBD2. Germline CDR1 is SGDLS and CDR2 is YYNGEE. V shed 4 bases, J shed 5 bases, and the junction held 12 bases outside the gene matches. The CDR3 has 16 residues. The CDR3 spells CASSPGGAGGQETQYF. DNA for the CDR3: TGTGCCAGCAGCCCGGGTGGGGCGGGAGGGCAGGAGACCCAGTACTTC.

This chain uses TRBV6-1 with TRBJ1-2, with TRBD1 as a possible D gene (6 bases). CDR1 and CDR2 (germline): MNHNS, SASEGT. Deletions cut 0 bases from V and 8 bases from J, with 13 bases between. The CDR3 consists of 14 residues. The CDR3 nucleotides read TGTGCCAGCAGTGAAGCGAGGCAGGGGTTGGGCTACACCTTC. Translation: CASSEARQGLGYTF.

The V gene is TRBV7-9, the J gene TRBJ2-3; D remains ambiguous. Germline-derived CDR1 and CDR2 are SEHNR and FQNEAQ (reference sequence). The CDR3 has 15 amino acids. V was clipped by 4 bases and J by 6 bases, with 17 bases between them. CDR3 in DNA: TGTGCCAGCAGCTCGTTCAGGACCCTTTACGATACGCAGTATTTT. Translated, it gives CASSSFRTLYDTQYF.

The chain combines TRBV5-4 with TRBJ2-2; no firm D call. The CDR3 has 15 amino acids. Germline CDR1 SGHNT, CDR2 YYREEE (reference sequence). Trimming left V 0 bases short and J 4 bases short, with 10 bases between. CDR3 protein: CASSLGVSGTGELFF. The CDR3, as DNA: TGTGCCAGCAGCTTGGGCGTTTCTGGCACCGGGGAGCTGTTTTTT.

The chain has TRBV3-1 (or the pseudogene TRBV3-2) and TRBJ1-2, with D uncertain. Trimming cost V 3 bases and J 7 bases, with 9 bases left between them. The CDR3 runs 12 residues. Looked up from germline, CDR1 is LGHDT and CDR2 is YNNKEL (reference sequence). CDR3: CASSQGLLGYTF. Written as DNA, the CDR3 is TGTGCCAGCAGCCAGGGCCTACTTGGCTACACCTTC.

V is TRBV7-9 and J is TRBJ1-6, with D unresolved. The CDR3 runs to 17 residues. Germline assignment: CDR1 SEHNR and CDR2 FQNEAQ (reference sequence). V was pared by 1 base and J by 1 base, with 11 bases between. The CDR3 is CASSLGAGVSYNSPLHF. The CDR3 DNA reads TGTGCCAGCAGCTTAGGGGCAGGCGTGTCCTATAATTCACCCCTCCACTTT.

This chain connects TRBV7-9 to TRBJ1-3; a possible D gene is TRBD1 (5 bases). The CDR3 is made up of 15 amino acids. Germline CDR1 is SEHNR and CDR2 is FQNEAQ (reference sequence). The V end was cut by 3 bases, the J end by 0 bases, with 9 bases between. CDR3 amino acids: CASSLTANSGNTIYF. The CDR3 DNA sequence: TGTGCCAGCAGCTTGACAGCAAACTCTGGAAACACCATATATTTT. Full variable domain (missing parts from reference TRBV7-9 and TRBJ1-3): DTGVSQNPRHKITKRGQNVTFRCDPISEHNRLYWYRQTLGQGPEFLTYFQNEAQLEKSRLLSDRFSAERPKGSFSTLEIQRTEQGDSAMYLCASSLTANSGNTIYFGEGSWLTVV.

This clone was counted once. The chain uses TRBV11-2 and TRBJ2-7; D is unresolved. V lost 4 bases and J lost 3, with 7 bases in between. CDR1 is SGHAT, CDR2 FQNNGV, per germline. This CDR3 is 12 amino acids long. CDR3: CASSSWGYEQYF. The CDR3 coding sequence is TGTGCCAGCAGCTCCTGGGGCTACGAGCAGTACTTC.

V is TRBV14 and J is TRBJ1-2; D unclear. V dropped 4 bases and J dropped 0 bases, with 6 bases sitting between them. The CDR3 runs to 13 residues. Germline V lookup: CDR1 SGHDN, CDR2 FVKESK. The CDR3 DNA reads TGTGCCAGCAGCCCGAACTCTAACTATGGCTACACCTTC. Translation: CASSPNSNYGYTF.

This chain uses TRBV6-4 with TRBJ1-5; D remains unclear. V lost 1 base, J lost 4 bases, and 11 bases lay in between. The germline V gene encodes CDR1 MRHNA and CDR2 SNTAGT. This CDR3 is built from 15 residues. CDR3 in amino acids: CASSDWNAVNQPQHF. The CDR3 nucleotides are TGTGCCAGCAGTGACTGGAACGCAGTTAATCAGCCCCAGCATTTT.

The V call is TRBV4-3, the J call TRBJ1-6; D unclear. The V end lost 0 bases, the J end lost 5 bases, and 11 bases lay between the germline ends. Germline values: CDR1 LGHNA, CDR2 YSLEER. CDR3 length equals 16 residues. CDR3 amino acids: CASSQDMQEDNSPLHF. DNA for the CDR3: TGCGCCAGCAGCCAAGATATGCAGGAGGATAATTCACCCCTCCACTTT.

This sequence joins TRBV29-1 and TRBJ1-1; 9 bases agree with TRBD1. This CDR3 is 13 amino acids long. Germline assignment: CDR1 SQVTM and CDR2 ANQGSEA. J lost 4 bases, V lost 7 bases, and 7 bases had no gene match. The CDR3 bases are TGCAGCGCTCAGACAGGGGGTTCCACTGAAGCTTTCTTT. Amino acids: CSAQTGGSTEAFF.

The chain recombines TRBV12-3 or TRBV12-4 with TRBJ1-2; D unclear. The V gene lost 3 bases and the J gene lost 2 bases, with 7 bases spanning the gap. The CDR3 totals 13 residues. CDR3 in amino acids: CASSFGVNYGYTF. In nucleotides, the CDR3 is TGTGCCAGCAGTTTTGGGGTAAACTATGGCTACACCTTC.

Details on this clone: This CDR3 is also generated by other DNA sequences in the sample. The chain combines TRBV6-1 with TRBJ1-5; D uncertain. The germline V and J ends were trimmed by 1 base and 0 bases, with 4 bases remaining between them. This CDR3 spans 14 amino acids. CDR1 MNHNS and CDR2 SASEGT come from the germline V gene. The CDR3 bases are TGTGCCAGCAGTGAAGGATATAGCAATCAGCCCCAGCATTTT. Protein product: CASSEGYSNQPQHF.